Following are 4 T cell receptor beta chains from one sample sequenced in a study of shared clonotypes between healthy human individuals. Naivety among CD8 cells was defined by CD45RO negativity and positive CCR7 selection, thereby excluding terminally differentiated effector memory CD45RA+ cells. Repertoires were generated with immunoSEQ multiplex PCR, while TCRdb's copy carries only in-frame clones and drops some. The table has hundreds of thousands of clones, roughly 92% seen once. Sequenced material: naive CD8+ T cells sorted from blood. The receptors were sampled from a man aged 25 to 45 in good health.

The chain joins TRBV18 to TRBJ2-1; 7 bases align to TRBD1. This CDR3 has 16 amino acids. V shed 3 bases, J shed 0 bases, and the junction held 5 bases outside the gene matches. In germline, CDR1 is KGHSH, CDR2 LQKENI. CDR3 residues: CASSPSAGGSYNEQFF. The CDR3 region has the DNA TGTGCCAGCTCACCGAGCGCAGGGGGCTCCTACAATGAGCAGTTCTTC. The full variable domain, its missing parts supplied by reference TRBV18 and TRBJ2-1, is NAGVMQNPRHLVRRRGQEARLRCSPMKGHSHVYWYRQLPEEGLKFMVYLQKENIIDESGMPKERFSAEFPKEGPSILRIQQVVRGDSAAYFCASSPSAGGSYNEQFFGPGTRLTVL.

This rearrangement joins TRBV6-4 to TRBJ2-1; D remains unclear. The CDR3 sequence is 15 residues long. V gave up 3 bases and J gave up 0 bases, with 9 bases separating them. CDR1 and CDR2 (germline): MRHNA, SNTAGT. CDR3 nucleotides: TGTGCCAGCAGTGAGGGCATACACTCCTACAATGAGCAGTTCTTC. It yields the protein CASSEGIHSYNEQFF.

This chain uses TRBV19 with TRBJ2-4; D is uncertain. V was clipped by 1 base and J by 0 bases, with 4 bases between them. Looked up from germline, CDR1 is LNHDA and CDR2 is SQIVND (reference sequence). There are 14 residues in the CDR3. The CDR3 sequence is CASSIVPAKNIQYF. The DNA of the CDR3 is TGTGCCAGTAGTATAGTCCCAGCCAAAAACATTCAGTACTTC.

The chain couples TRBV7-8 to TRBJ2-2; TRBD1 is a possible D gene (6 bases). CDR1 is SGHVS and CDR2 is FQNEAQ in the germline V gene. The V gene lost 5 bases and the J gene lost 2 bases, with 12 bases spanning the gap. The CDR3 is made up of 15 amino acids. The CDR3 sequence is CASSHRDINTGELFF. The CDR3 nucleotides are TGTGCCAGCAGCCACCGGGACATAAACACCGGGGAGCTGTTTTTT.